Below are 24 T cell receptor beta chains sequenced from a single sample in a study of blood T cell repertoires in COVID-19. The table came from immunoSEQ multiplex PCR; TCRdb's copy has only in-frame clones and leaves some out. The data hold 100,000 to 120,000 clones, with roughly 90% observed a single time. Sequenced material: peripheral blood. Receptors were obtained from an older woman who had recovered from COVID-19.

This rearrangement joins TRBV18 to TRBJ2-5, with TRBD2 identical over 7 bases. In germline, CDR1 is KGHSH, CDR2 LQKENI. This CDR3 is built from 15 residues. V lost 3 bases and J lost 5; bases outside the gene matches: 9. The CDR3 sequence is CASSPLSGARETQYF. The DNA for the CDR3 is TGTGCCAGCTCACCTCTAAGCGGGGCCCGGGAGACCCAGTACTTC.

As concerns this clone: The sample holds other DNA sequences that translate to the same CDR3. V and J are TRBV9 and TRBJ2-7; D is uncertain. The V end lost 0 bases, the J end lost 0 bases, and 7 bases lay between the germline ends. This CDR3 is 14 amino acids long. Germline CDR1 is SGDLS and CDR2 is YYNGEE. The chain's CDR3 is CASSVGGSSYEQYF. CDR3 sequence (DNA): TGTGCCAGCAGCGTAGGAGGCAGCTCCTACGAGCAGTACTTC.

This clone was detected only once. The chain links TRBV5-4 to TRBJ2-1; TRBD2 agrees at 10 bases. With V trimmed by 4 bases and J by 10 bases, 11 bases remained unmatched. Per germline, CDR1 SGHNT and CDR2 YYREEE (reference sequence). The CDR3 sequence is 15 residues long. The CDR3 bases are TGTGCCAGCAGCCCCCGGACTAGCGGCAATGGGGAGCAGTTCTTC. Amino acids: CASSPRTSGNGEQFF.

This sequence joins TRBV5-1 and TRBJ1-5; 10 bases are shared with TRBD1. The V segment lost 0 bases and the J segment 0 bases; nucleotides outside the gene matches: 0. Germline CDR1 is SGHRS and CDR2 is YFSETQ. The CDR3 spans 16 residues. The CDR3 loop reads CASSLGTGGSNQPQHF. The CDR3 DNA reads TGCGCCAGCAGCTTGGGGACAGGGGGTAGCAATCAGCCCCAGCATTTT.

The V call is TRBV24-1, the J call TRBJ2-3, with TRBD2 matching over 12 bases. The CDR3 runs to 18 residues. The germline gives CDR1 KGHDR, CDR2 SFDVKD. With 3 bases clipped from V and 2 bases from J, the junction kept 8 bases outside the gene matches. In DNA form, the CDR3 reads TGTGCCACCAGTGATCCCGTACTAGCGGGGGGATTCACAGATACGCAGTATTTT. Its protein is CATSDPVLAGGFTDTQYF.

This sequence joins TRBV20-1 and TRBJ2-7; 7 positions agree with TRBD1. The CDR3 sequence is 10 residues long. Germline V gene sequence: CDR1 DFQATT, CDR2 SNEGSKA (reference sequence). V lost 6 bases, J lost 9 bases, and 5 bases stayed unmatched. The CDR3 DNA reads TGCAGTGCCCACGGGACAGTGCAGTACTTC. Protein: CSAHGTVQYF.

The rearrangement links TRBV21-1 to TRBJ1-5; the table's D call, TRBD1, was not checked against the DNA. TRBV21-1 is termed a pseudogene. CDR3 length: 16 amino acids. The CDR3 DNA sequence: TGTGCCAGCAGCAAAGGGTGGGACAGCCGAAATCAGCCCCAGCATTTT. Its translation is CASSKGWDSRNQPQHF.

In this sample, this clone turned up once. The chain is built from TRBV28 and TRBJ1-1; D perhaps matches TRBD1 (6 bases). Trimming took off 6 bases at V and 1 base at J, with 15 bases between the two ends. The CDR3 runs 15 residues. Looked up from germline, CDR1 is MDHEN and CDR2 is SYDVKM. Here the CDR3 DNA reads TGTGCCAGCAGCCCCGGGGACAACTCGAACACTGAAGCTTTCTTT. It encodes CASSPGDNSNTEAFF.

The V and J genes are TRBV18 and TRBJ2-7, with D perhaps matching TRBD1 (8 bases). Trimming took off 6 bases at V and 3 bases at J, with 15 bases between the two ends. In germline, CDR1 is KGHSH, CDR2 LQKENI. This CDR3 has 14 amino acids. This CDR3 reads CASSTGGVYYEQYF. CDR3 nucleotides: TGTGCCAGCTCCACAGGGGGGGTTTACTACGAGCAGTACTTC.

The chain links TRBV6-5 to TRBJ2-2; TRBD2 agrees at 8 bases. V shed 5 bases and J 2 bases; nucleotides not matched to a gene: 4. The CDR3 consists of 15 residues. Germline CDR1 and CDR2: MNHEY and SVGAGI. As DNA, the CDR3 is TGTGCCAGCAGTCGACTAGCGAAAAACACCGGGGAGCTGTTTTTT. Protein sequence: CASSRLAKNTGELFF.

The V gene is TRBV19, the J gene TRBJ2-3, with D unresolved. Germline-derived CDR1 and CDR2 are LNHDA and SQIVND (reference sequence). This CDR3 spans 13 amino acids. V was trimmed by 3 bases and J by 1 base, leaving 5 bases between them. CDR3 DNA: TGTGCCAGTAGTATTCCGGGCACAGATACGCAGTATTTT. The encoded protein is CASSIPGTDTQYF.

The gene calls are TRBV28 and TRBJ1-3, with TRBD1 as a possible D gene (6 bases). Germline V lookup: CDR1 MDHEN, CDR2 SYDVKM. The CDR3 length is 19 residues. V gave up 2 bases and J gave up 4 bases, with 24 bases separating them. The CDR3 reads CASSLPHSPDSFLGNTIYF. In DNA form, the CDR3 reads TGTGCCAGCAGTTTACCCCATTCCCCGGACAGTTTCTTAGGAAACACCATATATTTT.

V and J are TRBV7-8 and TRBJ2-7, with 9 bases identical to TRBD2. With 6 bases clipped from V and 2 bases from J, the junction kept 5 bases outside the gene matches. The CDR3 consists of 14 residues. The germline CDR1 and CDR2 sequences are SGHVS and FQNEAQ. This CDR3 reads CASSRSGRAYEQYF. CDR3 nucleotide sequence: TGTGCCAGCAGTCGTAGCGGGAGAGCCTACGAGCAGTACTTC.

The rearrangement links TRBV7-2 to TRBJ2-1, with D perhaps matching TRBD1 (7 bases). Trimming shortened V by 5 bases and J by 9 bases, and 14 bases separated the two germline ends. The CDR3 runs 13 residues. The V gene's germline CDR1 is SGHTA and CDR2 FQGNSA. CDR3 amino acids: CASSNNRGGEQFF. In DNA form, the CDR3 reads TGTGCCAGCAGCAACAACAGGGGAGGTGAGCAGTTCTTC.

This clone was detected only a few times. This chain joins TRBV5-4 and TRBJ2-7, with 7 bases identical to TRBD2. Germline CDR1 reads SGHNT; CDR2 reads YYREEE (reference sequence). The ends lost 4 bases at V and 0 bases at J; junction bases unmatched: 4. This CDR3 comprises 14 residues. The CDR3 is CASSPSGNSYEQYF. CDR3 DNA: TGTGCCAGCAGCCCCAGCGGGAACTCCTACGAGCAGTACTTC.

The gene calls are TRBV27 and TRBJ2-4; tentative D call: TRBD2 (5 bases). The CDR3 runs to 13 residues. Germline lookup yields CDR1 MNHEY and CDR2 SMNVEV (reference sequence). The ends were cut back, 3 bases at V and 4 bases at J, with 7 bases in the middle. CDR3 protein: CASSFEGKNIQYF. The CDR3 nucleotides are TGTGCCAGCAGTTTTGAGGGTAAAAACATTCAGTACTTC.

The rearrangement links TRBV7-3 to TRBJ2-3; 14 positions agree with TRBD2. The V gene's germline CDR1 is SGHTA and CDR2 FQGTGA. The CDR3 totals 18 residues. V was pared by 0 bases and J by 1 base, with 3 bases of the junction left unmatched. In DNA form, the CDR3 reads TGTGCCAGCAGCTTAACGGGACTAGCGGGGGTGGGCACAGATACGCAGTATTTT. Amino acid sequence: CASSLTGLAGVGTDTQYF.

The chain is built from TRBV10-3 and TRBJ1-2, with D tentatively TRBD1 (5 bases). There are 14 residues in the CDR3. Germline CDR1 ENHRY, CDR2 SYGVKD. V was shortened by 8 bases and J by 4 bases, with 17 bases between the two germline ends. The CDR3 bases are TGTGCCATCTCAGGGCCCAGGGAAGGCTATGGCTACACCTTC. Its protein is CAISGPREGYGYTF.

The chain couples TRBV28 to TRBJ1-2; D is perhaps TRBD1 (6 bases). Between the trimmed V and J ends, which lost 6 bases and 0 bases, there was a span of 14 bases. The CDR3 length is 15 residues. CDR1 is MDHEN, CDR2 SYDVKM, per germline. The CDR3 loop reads CASRPEGEANYGYTF. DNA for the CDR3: TGTGCCAGCAGGCCCGAGGGGGAAGCTAACTATGGCTACACCTTC.

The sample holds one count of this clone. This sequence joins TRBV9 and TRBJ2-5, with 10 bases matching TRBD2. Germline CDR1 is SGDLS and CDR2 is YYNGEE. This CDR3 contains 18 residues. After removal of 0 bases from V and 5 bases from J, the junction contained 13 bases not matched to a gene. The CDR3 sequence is CASSVGTSGGPTAETQYF. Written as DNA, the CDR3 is TGTGCCAGCAGCGTAGGGACTAGCGGAGGGCCCACAGCGGAGACCCAGTACTTC.

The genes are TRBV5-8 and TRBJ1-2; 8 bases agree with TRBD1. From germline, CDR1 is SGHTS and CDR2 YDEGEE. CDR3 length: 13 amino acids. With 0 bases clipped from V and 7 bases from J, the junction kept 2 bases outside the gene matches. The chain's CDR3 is CASSLGTGIGYTF. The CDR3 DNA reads TGTGCCAGCAGCTTGGGGACAGGGATTGGCTACACCTTC.

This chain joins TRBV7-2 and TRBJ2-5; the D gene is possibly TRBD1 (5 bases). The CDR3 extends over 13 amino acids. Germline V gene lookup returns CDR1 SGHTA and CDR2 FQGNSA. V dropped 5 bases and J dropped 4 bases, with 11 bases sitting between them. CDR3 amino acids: CASSPPQGETQYF. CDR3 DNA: TGTGCCAGCAGCCCCCCGCAGGGAGAGACCCAGTACTTC.

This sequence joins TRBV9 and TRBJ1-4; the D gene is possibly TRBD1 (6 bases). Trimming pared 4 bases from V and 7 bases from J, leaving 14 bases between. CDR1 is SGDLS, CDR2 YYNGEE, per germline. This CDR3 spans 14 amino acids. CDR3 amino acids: CASSPTGLGEKLFF. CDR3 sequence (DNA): TGTGCCAGCAGCCCAACAGGGCTAGGTGAAAAACTGTTTTTT.

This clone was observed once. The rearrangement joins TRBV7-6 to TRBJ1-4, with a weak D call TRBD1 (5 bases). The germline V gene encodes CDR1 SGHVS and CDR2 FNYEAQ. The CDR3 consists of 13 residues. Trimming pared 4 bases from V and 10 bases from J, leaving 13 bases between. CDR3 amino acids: CASSYRARAKLFF. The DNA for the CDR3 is TGTGCCAGCAGCTATCGGGCCAGGGCAAAACTGTTTTTT.